One and the same sample provided the 8 T cell receptor beta chains below, sequenced in a study of CD8+ T cells in alopecia areata. Extraction of RNA preceded its reverse transcription into cDNA, which served as the sequencing template. TCRdb's copy holds only in-frame clones and misses some; the assay was immunoSEQ multiplex PCR. The table has some 150,000 clones, around half seen once. The specimen comprised CD8+ T cells sorted from blood, sampled at week 0. The receptors here all came from a human donor with alopecia areata.

The V call is TRBV4-3, the J call TRBJ2-3, with D unclear. Germline V lookup: CDR1 LGHNA, CDR2 YSLEER. This CDR3 is 12 amino acids long. V was cut by 1 base and J by 4 bases, with 3 bases left in between. The CDR3 spells CASSQGADTQYF. The CDR3 nucleotides are TGCGCCAGCAGCCAAGGGGCAGATACGCAGTATTTT.

This clone was detected a few times. The chain joins TRBV18 to TRBJ1-1; possibly TRBD1 for D (5 bases). This CDR3 is 14 amino acids long. Germline CDR1 and CDR2: KGHSH and LQKENI. Trimming stripped 5 bases from V and 1 base from J, with 11 bases between. CDR3 nucleotide sequence: TGTGCCAGCTCAAAAGGGCAGGGGAACACTGAAGCTTTCTTT. Residues: CASSKGQGNTEAFF. Looking up the rest from reference TRBV18 and TRBJ1-1 gives the full variable domain: NAGVMQNPRHLVRRRGQEARLRCSPMKGHSHVYWYRQLPEEGLKFMVYLQKENIIDESGMPKERFSAEFPKEGPSILRIQQVVRGDSAAYFCASSKGQGNTEAFFGQGTRLTVV.

The rearrangement uses TRBV11-2 and TRBJ2-3; no firm D call. Trimming left V 4 bases short and J 1 base short, with 9 bases between. The germline CDR1 and CDR2 sequences are SGHAT and FQNNGV. This CDR3 is 14 amino acids long. CDR3 DNA: TGTGCCAGCAGCTCCGCAGATGGCACAGATACGCAGTATTTT. It yields the protein CASSSADGTDTQYF.

This chain connects TRBV6-5 to TRBJ2-7; D gene ambiguous. Trimming took off 6 bases at V and 1 base at J, with 13 bases between the two ends. The V gene's germline CDR1 is MNHEY and CDR2 SVGAGI. The CDR3 consists of 14 residues. The CDR3 DNA follows: TGTGCCAGCAGAGGTCTCTCCCTATCCTACGAGCAGTACTTC. Translated: CASRGLSLSYEQYF.

The sample holds a few counts of this clone. The chain links TRBV25-1 to TRBJ2-1, with D perhaps matching TRBD1 (6 bases). Trimming cost V 3 bases and J 13 bases, with 13 bases left between them. The CDR3 consists of 12 residues. CDR1 MGHDK and CDR2 SYGVNS come from the germline V gene. This chain's CDR3 is CASSESYRDQFF. The DNA for the CDR3 is TGTGCCAGCAGTGAGTCCTACAGGGACCAGTTCTTC.

This chain uses TRBV29-1 with TRBJ1-2; D is undetermined. V was clipped by 4 bases and J by 4 bases, with 10 bases between them. Per the germline V gene, CDR1 is SQVTM and CDR2 is ANQGSEA. This CDR3 spans 12 amino acids. CDR3 sequence reads: CSVVDTSYGYTF. Written as DNA, the CDR3 is TGCAGCGTTGTCGACACAAGCTATGGCTACACCTTC.

V gene TRBV7-2 combines with J gene TRBJ1-6, with a weak D call TRBD1 (6 bases). This CDR3 is 17 amino acids long. The V and J ends lost 5 bases and 0 bases respectively, with 14 bases between them. The germline V gene has CDR1 SGHTA and CDR2 FQGNSA. CDR3 nucleotide sequence: TGTGCCAGCAGCGGCAGGGGACCTAGCTCCTATAATTCACCCCTCCACTTT. It encodes CASSGRGPSSYNSPLHF.

The chain recombines TRBV5-4 with TRBJ1-2, with a weak D call TRBD1 (5 bases). The CDR3 length is 15 residues. The V and J ends lost 0 bases and 0 bases respectively, with 9 bases between them. Germline lookup yields CDR1 SGHNT and CDR2 YYREEE (reference sequence). In nucleotides, the CDR3 is TGTGCCAGCAGCTTGGACAGGAGCACTAACTATGGCTACACCTTC. Protein: CASSLDRSTNYGYTF.